These T cell receptor beta chains were read from a single sample in a study of blood T cell repertoires in COVID-19. This table comes from immunoSEQ multiplex PCR, and its TCRdb copy is limited to in-frame clones, with some not included. This table has about 320,000 clones, more than 75% appearing once. Sequenced sample: PBMCs or T cells enriched from blood (not recorded which). Receptor source: a man aged 60 to 75 who had recovered from COVID-19. The CDR3 runs from the conserved cysteine through the conserved F or W.

v_gene,CDR3aa
TRBV3-1/TRBV3-2,CASSPSGTGNTGELFF
TRBV7-9,CASSQVGQSNQPQHF
TRBV7-3,CASSQTSDNTGELFF
TRBV18,CASSPASGNIYNEQFF
TRBV6-1,CASSEVASYTEAFF
TRBV3-1/TRBV3-2,CASSQTGTSKNIQYF
TRBV3-1/TRBV3-2,CASSQRDWNTGELFF
TRBV6-5,CASTRTSAGGIQYF
TRBV6-5,CASSRTSGQETQYF
TRBV30,CAWTLGAGGYEQYF
TRBV5-4,CASSMQGAPGYTF
TRBV5-1,CASSLARSGVETQYF
TRBV3-1/TRBV3-2,CASSQVRGGRSPLHF
TRBV7-3,CASSPGYAGNTIYF
TRBV5-1,CASSLGGLMQFF
TRBV11-3,CASSSKDRSYNEQFF